This TCR beta chain stems from a study of blood T cell repertoires in COVID-19. Study summary: COVID-19 samples, acute and convalescent, were from the United States, Italy and Spain.

Profiled with immunoSEQ multiplex PCR; TCRdb holds only in-frame clones, not every one. The sample gives tens of thousands of clones, around 85% of which show up once; 15% to 20% is in the top ten. This CDR3 comprises 16 residues. CDR1 and CDR2 (germline): SGHAT, FQNNGV. Trimming stripped 0 bases from V and 1 base from J, with 13 bases between. Sequencing was performed on peripheral blood. The V and J genes are TRBV11-2 and TRBJ2-7; D not resolved. This clonotype was obtained from a human donor in a cohort sampled during active COVID-19. CDR3 DNA: TGTGCCAGCAGCTTAGAATTATCAGGTGATTCCTACGAGCAGTACTTC. This codes for CASSLELSGDSYEQYF.